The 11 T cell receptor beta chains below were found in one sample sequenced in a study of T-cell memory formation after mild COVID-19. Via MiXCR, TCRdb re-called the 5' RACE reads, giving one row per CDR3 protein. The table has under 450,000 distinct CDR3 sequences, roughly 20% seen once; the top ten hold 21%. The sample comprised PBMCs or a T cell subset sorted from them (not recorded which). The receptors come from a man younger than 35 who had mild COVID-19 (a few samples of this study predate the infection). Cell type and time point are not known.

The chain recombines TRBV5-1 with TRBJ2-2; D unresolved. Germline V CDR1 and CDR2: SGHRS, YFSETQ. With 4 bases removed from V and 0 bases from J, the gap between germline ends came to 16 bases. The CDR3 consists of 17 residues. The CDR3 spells CASSPTPPGSNTGELFF. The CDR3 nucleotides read TGCGCCAGCAGCCCGACGCCCCCGGGTTCGAACACCGGGGAGCTGTTTTTT.

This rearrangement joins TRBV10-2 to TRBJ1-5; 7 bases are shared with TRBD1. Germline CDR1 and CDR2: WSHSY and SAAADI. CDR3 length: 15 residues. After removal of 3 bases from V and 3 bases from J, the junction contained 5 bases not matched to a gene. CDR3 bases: TGCGCCAGCAGTGAAAGGGGGCTCTTCAATCAGCCCCAGCATTTT. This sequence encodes CASSERGLFNQPQHF.

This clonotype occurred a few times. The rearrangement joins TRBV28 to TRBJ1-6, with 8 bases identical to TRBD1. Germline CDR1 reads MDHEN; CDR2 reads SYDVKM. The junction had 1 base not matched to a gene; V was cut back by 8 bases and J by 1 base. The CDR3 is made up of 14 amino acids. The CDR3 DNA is TGTGCCAGCGGACAGGGATCCTATAATTCACCCCTCCACTTT. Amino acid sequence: CASGQGSYNSPLHF. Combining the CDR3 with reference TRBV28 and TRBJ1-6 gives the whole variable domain DVKVTQSSRYLVKRTGEKVFLECVQDMDHENMFWYRQDPGLGLRLIYFSYDVKMKEKGDIPEGYSVSREKKERFSLILESASTNQTSMYLCASGQGSYNSPLHFGNGTRLTVT.

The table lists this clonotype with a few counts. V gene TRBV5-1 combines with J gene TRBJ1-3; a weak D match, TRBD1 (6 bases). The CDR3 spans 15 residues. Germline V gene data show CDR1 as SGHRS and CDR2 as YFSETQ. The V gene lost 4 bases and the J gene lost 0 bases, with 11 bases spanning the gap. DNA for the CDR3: TGCGCCAGCAGCCCAGGGGTCTACTCTGGAAACACCATATATTTT. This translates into CASSPGVYSGNTIYF.

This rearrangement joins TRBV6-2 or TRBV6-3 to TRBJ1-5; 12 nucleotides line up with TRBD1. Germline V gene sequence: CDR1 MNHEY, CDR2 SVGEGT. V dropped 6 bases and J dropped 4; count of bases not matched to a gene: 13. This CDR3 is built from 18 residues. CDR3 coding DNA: TGTGCCAGCAGCCAAAGTTATCCGGGACAGGGGGCAAATCAGCCCCAGCATTTT. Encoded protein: CASSQSYPGQGANQPQHF.

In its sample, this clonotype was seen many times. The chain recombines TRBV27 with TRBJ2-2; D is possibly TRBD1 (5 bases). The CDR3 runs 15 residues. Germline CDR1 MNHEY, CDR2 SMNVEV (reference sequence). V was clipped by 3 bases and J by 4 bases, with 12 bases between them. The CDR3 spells CASSFNGAGTGELFF. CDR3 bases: TGTGCCAGCAGTTTTAATGGGGCCGGCACCGGGGAGCTGTTTTTT.

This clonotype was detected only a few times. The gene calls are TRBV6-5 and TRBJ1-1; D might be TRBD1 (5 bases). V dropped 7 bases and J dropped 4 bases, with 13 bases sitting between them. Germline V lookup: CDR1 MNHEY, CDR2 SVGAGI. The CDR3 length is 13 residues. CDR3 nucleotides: TGTGCCAGCATCAACACGGGGGGCACTGAAGCTTTCTTT. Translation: CASINTGGTEAFF.

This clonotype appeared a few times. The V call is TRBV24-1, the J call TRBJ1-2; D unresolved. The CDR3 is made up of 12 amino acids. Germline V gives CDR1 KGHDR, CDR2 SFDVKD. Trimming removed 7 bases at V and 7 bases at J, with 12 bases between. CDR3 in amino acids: CATRGPEGGYTF. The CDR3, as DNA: TGTGCCACCAGAGGACCGGAGGGTGGCTACACCTTC.

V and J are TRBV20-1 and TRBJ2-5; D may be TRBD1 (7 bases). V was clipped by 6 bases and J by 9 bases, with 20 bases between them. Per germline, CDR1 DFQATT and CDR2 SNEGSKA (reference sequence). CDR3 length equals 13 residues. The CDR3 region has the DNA TGCAGTGCCTTAACAGGGGCGTCGGGGGCCCAGTACTTC. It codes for CSALTGASGAQYF.

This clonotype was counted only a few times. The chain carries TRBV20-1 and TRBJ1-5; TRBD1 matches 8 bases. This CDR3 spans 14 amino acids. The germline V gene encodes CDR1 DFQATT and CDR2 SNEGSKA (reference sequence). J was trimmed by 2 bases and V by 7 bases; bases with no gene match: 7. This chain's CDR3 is CSGIQGAGNQPQHF. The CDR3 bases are TGCAGTGGGATTCAGGGGGCAGGCAATCAGCCCCAGCATTTT.

CDR3 region: CASSLVSENYEQYF. In DNA form, the CDR3 reads TGTGCCAGCAGCTTAGTGTCGGAGAATTACGAGCAGTACTTC. J is TRBJ2-7 and V is TRBV7-2; unclear D gene. The CDR3 spans 14 residues. Trimming shortened V by 1 base and J by 4 bases, and 11 bases separated the two germline ends. Looked up from germline, CDR1 is SGHTA and CDR2 is FQGNSA.